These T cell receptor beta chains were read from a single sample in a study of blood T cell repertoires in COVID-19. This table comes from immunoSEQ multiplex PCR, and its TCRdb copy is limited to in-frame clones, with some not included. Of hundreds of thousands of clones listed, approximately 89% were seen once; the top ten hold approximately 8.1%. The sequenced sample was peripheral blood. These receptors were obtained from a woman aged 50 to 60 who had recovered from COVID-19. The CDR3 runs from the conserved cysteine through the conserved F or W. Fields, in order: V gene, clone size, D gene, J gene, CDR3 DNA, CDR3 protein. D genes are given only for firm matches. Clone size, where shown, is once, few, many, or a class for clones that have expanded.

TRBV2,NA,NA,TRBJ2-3,TGTGGAACGGCGAGGAGTCGAGGAAGCACAGATACGCAGTATTTT,CGTARSRGSTDTQYF
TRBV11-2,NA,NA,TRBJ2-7,TGTGCCAGCAGCCCGAGGGGGGGGCGATTCTCCTACGAGCAGTACTTC,CASSPRGGRFSYEQYF
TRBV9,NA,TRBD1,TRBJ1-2,TGTGCCAGCAGCGTAGCTGTTCAGGTGACAGGGGTGTTTGGCTACACCTTC,CASSVAVQVTGVFGYTF
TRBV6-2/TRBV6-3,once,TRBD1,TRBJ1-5,TGTGCCAGCAGTTCCGGCGGGACAGGGGGGACTCAGCCCCAGCATTTT,CASSSGGTGGTQPQHF
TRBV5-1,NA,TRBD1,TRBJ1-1,TGCGCCAGCAGCTTGGCGCCCGGGACAGGAGATAACACTGAAGCTTTCTTT,CASSLAPGTGDNTEAFF
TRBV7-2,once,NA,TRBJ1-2,TGTGCCAGCAGCTTAGCGCAGGGGCATGGCTACACCTTC,CASSLAQGHGYTF
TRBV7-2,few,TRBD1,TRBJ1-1,TGTGCCAGCAGTGGACAGGGGGCCTTCACTGAAGCTTTCTTT,CASSGQGAFTEAFF
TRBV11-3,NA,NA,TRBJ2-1,TGTGCCAGCAGCTCCCCTAGCATCAATGAGCAGTTCTTC,CASSSPSINEQFF
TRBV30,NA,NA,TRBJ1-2,TGTGCCTGGAGTGTTTCCTATAACTATGGCTACACCTTC,CAWSVSYNYGYTF
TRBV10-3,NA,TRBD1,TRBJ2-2,TGTGCCATCAGTGGGACAGGGGGCCCCGGGGAGCTGTTTTTT,CAISGTGGPGELFF
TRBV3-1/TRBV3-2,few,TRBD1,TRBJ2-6,TGTGCCAGCAGCCAAGGGGACAGCCTCTCTGGGGCCAACGTCCTGACTTTC,CASSQGDSLSGANVLTF
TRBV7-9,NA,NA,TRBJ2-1,TGTGCCAGCAGCCGTAGGGGGGGATCCCTCAATGAGCAGTTCTTC,CASSRRGGSLNEQFF
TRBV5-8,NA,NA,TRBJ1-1,TGTGCCAGCAGCCTCGGGGTCGAGAACACTGAAGCTTTCTTT,CASSLGVENTEAFF
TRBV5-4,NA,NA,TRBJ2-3,TGTGCCAGCAGCTTGGAGTCAGGCCGCACAGATACGCAGTATTTT,CASSLESGRTDTQYF
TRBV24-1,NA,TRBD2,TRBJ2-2,TGTGCCACCAGTGATTTGCGGGCGGCTAGCGGAAAACGGACCGGGGAGCTGTTTTTT,CATSDLRAASGKRTGELFF
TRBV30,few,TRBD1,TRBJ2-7,TGTGCCTGGGACAGAGACAGGGGAACCTACGAGCAGTACTTC,CAWDRDRGTYEQYF
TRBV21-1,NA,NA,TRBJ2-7,TGTGCCAGCAGTGGGACAGGGCGCGACTGCGAGCAGTACTTC,CASSGTGRDCEQYF
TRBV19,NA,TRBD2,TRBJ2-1,TGTGCCAGTAGGCGGGAGGGCCGGGAGCAGTTCTTC,CASRREGREQFF
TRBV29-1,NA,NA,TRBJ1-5,TGCAGCGTTGTCCCAGGCTTGAATCAGCCCCAGCATTTT,CSVVPGLNQPQHF
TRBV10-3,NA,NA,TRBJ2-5,TGTGCCATCAGTGGGGGGGATATTCAAGAGACCCAGTACTTC,CAISGGDIQETQYF
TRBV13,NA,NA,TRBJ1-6,TGTGCCAGCAGGGCACCAGGTTCACCCCTCCACTTT,CASRAPGSPLHF
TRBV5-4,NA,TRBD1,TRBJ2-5,TGTGCCAGCAGCCCTACAGGGGGTGGAGAGACCCAGTACTTC,CASSPTGGGETQYF
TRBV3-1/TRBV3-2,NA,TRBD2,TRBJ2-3,TGTGCCAGCAGCCTCCCCTCCGGGACTAGCGACACAGATACGCAGTATTTT,CASSLPSGTSDTDTQYF
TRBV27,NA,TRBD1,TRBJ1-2,TGTGCCAGCAGTTTATCTAGAATGCAGGGGGCGCGGGGCTACACCTTC,CASSLSRMQGARGYTF
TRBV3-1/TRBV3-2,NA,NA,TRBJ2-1,TGTGCCAGCAGCCGGAACAGCCGAAGCTCCTACAATGAGCAGTTCTTC,CASSRNSRSSYNEQFF
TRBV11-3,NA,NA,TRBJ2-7,TGTGCCAGCAGCTTTACAGGGTCGGGCGAGCAGTACTTC,CASSFTGSGEQYF
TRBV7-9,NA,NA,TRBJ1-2,TGTGCCAGCAGCTCTTGGGGCGTAGAGAACTATGGCTACACCTTC,CASSSWGVENYGYTF
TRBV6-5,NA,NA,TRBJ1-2,TGTGCCAGCAGTTACTCGAACAGAAACTATGGCTACACCTTC,CASSYSNRNYGYTF
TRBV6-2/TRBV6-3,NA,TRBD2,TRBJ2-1,TGTGCCAGCAGTGCCGGGAGGAGAGTAGATGAGCAGTTCTTC,CASSAGRRVDEQFF
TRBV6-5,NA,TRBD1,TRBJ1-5,TGTGCCAGCAGTTTACAGGGGAATAGCAATCAGCCCCAGCATTTT,CASSLQGNSNQPQHF
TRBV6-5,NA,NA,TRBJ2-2,TGTGCCAGCAGTTACTCGACGGGGAGTCGGACCGGGGAGCTGTTTTTT,CASSYSTGSRTGELFF
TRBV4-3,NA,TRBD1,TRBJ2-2,TGCGCCAGCAGCCAAGATCATGGGACAGCGAACACCGGGGAGCTGTTTTTT,CASSQDHGTANTGELFF
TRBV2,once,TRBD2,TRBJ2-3,TGTGCCAGCACGAGCGGGGGCACAGATACGCAGTATTTT,CASTSGGTDTQYF
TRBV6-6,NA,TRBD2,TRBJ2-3,TGTGCCAGCAGAGGCGCTAGCGGGGGTGCAGATACGCAGTATTTT,CASRGASGGADTQYF
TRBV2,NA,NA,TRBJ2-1,TGTGCCAGCAGTTATAGCGTGAATGAGCAGTTCTTC,CASSYSVNEQFF
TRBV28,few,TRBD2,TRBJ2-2,TGTGCCAGCAGTTTACGAGGGGAGGGCGGGGAGCTGTTTTTT,CASSLRGEGGELFF
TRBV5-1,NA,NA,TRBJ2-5,TGCGCCAGCAGCCGTGAGGCAGTCCCGCAAGAGACCCAGTACTTC,CASSREAVPQETQYF
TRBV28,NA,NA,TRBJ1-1,TGTGCCAGCAGGCTAGGGGGGAACACTGAAGCTTTCTTT,CASRLGGNTEAFF
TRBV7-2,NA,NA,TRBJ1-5,TGTGCCAGCAGGGCAACAGGTTTAGGTCAGCCCCAGCATTTT,CASRATGLGQPQHF
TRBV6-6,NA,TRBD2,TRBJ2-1,TGTGCCAGCAGACAGGGACTAGCGGGAGGGGATGAGCAGTTCTTC,CASRQGLAGGDEQFF
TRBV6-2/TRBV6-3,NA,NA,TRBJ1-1,TGTGCCAGCAGTTACCTCGTGCGTACTGAAGCTTTCTTT,CASSYLVRTEAFF
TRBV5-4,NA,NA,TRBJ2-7,TGTGCCAGCAGCTTCAGCCCCAGGGGACCCTACGAGCAGTACTTC,CASSFSPRGPYEQYF
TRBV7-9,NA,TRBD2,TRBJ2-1,TGTGCCAGCAGCCAGAGACTAGCGGGTGTCGATGAGCAGTTCTTC,CASSQRLAGVDEQFF
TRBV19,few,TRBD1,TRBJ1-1,TGTGCCAGCTACAGGGACAGATTGAACACTGAAGCTTTCTTT,CASYRDRLNTEAFF
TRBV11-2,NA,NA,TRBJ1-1,TGTGCCAGCAGCTTAGATCGCGTGAACACTGAAGCTTTCTTT,CASSLDRVNTEAFF
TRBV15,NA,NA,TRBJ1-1,TGTGCCACCAGCAGGAAGACAGAAACTGAAGCTTTCTTT,CATSRKTETEAFF
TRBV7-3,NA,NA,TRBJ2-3,TGTGCCAGCAGCTTAAGAGCGGCGGGATTGAGGGATACGCAGTATTTT,CASSLRAAGLRDTQYF
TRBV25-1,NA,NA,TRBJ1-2,TGTGCCAGCAGTCGGGGGGGGGCCGGCGGCTACACCTTC,CASSRGGAGGYTF
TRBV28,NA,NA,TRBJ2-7,TGTGCCAGCACCCCTCTGGGAACGGGACTTCCATACGAGCAGTACTTC,CASTPLGTGLPYEQYF
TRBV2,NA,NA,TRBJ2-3,TGTGCCAGCAGTCCAGGACAGAGCACAGATACGCAGTATTTT,CASSPGQSTDTQYF
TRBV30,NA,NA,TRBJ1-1,TGTGCCTGGAGTACGGACAGAAACACTGAAGCTTTCTTT,CAWSTDRNTEAFF
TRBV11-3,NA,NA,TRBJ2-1,TGTGCCAGCAGCTTAGAGCGGTCCAGTGAGCAGTTCTTC,CASSLERSSEQFF
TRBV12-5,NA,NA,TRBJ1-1,TGTGCTAGTGGTTCACTACGTTCCCCCGCTGAAGCTTTCTTT,CASGSLRSPAEAFF
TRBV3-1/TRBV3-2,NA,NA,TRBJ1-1,TGTGCCAGCAGTCCGGTGGGAGACACTGAAGCTTTCTTT,CASSPVGDTEAFF
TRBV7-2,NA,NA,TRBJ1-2,TGTGCCAGCAGCTTACTACAGGAAATCTATGGCTACACCTTC,CASSLLQEIYGYTF
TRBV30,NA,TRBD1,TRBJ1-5,TGTGCCTGGGACAGGGGGCGAGGGCAGCCCCAGCATTTT,CAWDRGRGQPQHF